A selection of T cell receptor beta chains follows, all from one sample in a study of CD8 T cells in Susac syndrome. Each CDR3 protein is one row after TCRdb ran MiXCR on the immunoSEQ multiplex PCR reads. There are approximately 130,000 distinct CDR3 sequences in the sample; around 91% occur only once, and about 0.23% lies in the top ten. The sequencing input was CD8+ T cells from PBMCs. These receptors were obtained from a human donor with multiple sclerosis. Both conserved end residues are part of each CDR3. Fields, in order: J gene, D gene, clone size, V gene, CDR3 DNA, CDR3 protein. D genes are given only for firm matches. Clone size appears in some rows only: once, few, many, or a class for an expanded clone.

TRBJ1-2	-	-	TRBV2	TGTGCCAGCAGTGATGAGGGGGTTTTAAGCTATGGCTACACCTTC	CASSDEGVLSYGYTF
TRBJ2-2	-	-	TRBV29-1	TGCAGCGTGAGGTGGGGAACCGGGGAGCTGTTTTTT	CSVRWGTGELFF
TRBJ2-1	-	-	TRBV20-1	TGCAGTGCTAGACCCGGGACCACCTACAATGAGCAGTTCTTC	CSARPGTTYNEQFF
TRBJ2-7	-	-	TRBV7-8	TGTGCCAGCAGCTCTGGACGGAGTAATTCCCGCTACGAGCAGTACTTC	CASSSGRSNSRYEQYF
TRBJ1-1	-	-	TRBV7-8	TGTGCCAGCAGCTTAGAGGAGCGCACTGAAGCTTTCTTT	CASSLEERTEAFF
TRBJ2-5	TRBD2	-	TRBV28	TGTGCCAGCAGGAGCGGGAGGGACCAAGAGACCCAGTACTTC	CASRSGRDQETQYF
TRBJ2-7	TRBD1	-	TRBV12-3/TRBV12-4	TGTGCCAGCAGTGCGGGGACAGGGCCCCACGAGCAGTACTTC	CASSAGTGPHEQYF
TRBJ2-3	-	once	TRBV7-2	TGTGCCAGCAGCTTAGCGGTGGTAGAACCCCCCATGATCCCAGATACGCAGTATTTT	CASSLAVVEPPMIPDTQYF
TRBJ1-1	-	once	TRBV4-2	TGTGCCAGCAGCCTGGACAAACCGAACACTGAAGCTTTCTTT	CASSLDKPNTEAFF
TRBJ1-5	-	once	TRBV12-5	TGTGCTAGTGGTTTGGACGCAGCCCTCTCTAATCAGCCCCAGCATTTT	CASGLDAALSNQPQHF
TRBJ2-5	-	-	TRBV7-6	TGTGCCAGCAGCTTAGCGCTCAGGGGCGAGACCCAGTACTTC	CASSLALRGETQYF
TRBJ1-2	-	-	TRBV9	TGTGCCAGCAGCGTAGGTCTCCTCGACGGTTTCTATGGCTACACCTTC	CASSVGLLDGFYGYTF
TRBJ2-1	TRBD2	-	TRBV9	TGTGCCAGCAGCGTAGGTACTAGCGGGAGCTATGAGCAGTTCTTC	CASSVGTSGSYEQFF
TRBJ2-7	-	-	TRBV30	TGTGCCTGGAGTAGGGTAGGCTACGAGCAGTACTTC	CAWSRVGYEQYF
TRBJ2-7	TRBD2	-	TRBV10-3	TGTGCCATCAGTGAGGTAGCGGGAGAGGACGACGAGCAGTACTTC	CAISEVAGEDDEQYF
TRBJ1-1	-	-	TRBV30	TGTGCCTGGAGTTTCGGTACTGAAGCTTTCTTT	CAWSFGTEAFF